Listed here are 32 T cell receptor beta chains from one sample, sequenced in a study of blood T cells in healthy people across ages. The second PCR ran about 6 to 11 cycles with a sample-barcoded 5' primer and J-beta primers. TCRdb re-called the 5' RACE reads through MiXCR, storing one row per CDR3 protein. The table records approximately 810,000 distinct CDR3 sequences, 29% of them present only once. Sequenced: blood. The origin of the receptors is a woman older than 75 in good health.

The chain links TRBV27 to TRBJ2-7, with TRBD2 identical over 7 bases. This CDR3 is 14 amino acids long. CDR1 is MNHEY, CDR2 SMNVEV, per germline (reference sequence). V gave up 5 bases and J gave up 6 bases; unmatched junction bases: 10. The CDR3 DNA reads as TGTGCCAGCAGTCCGAGCGGGGAAATAGGCGAGCAGTACTTC. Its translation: CASSPSGEIGEQYF.

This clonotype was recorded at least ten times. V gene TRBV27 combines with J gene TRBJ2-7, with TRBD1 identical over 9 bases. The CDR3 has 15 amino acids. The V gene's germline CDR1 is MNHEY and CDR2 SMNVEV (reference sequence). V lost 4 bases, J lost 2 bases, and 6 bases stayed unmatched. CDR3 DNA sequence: TGTGCCAGCAGTTCACGGGACAGGGTGACCTACGAGCAGTACTTC. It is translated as CASSSRDRVTYEQYF.

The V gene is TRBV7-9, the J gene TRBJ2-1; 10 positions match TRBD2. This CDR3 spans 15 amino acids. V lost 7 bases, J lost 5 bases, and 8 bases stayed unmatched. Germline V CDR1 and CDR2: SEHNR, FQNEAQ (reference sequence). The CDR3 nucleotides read TGTGCCAGCAAGGCGGACAGCGGGGGGGACAATGAGCAGTTCTTC. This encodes CASKADSGGDNEQFF.

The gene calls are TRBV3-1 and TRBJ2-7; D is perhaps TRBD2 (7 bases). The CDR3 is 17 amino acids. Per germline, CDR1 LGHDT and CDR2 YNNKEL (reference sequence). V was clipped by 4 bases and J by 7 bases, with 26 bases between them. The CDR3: CASSPAKGGATTREQYF. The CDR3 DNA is TGTGCCAGCAGCCCCGCCAAAGGGGGGGCCACCACCCGGGAGCAGTACTTC.

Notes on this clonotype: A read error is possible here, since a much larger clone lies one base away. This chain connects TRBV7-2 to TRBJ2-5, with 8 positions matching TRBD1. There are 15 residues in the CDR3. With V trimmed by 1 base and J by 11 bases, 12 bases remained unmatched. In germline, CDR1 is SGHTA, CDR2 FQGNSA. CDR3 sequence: CASSLETGEHNEQYF. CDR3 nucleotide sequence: TGTGCCAGCAGCTTAGAGACAGGGGAGCACAATGAGCAGTACTTC. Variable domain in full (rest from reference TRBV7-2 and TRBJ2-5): GAGVSQSPSNKVTEKGKDVELRCDPISGHTALYWYRQSLGQGLEFLIYFQGNSAPDKSGLPSDRFSAERTGGSVSTLTIQRTQQEDSAVYLCASSLETGEHNEQYFGPGTRLLVL.

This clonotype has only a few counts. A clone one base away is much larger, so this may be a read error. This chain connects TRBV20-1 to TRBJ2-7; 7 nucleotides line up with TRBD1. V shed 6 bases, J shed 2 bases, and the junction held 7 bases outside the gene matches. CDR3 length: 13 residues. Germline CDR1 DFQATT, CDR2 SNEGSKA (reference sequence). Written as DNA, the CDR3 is TGCAGTGCCGCCGACAGGGCAACCTACGAGCAGTACTTC. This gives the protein CSAADRATYEQYF.

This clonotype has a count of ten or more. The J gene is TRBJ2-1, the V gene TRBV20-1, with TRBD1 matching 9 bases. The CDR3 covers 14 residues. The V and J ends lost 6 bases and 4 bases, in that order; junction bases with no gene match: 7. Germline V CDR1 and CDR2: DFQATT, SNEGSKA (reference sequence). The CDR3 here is CSAGGQGVYNEQFF. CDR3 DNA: TGCAGTGCGGGGGGACAGGGTGTGTACAATGAGCAGTTCTTC.

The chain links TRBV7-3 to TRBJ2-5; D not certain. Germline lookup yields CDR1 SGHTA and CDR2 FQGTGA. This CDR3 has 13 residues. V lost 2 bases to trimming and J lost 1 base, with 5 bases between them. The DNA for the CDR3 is TGTGCCAGCAGCTTATATCCCCAAGAGACCCAGTACTTC. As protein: CASSLYPQETQYF.

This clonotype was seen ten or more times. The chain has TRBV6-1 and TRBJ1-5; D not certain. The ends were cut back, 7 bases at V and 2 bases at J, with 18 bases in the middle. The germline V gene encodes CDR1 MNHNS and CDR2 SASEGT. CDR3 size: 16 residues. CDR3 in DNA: TGTGCCAGCATAAGGCGGGCCGCGAGCGGCAATCAGCCCCAGCATTTT. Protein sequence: CASIRRAASGNQPQHF.

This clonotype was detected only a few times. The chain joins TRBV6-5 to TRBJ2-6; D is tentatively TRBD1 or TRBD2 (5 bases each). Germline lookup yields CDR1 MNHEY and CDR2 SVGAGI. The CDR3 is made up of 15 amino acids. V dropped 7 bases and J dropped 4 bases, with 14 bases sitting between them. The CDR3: CASMPRGSGANVLTF. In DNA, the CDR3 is TGTGCCAGCATGCCCCGGGGCTCCGGGGCCAACGTCCTGACTTTC.

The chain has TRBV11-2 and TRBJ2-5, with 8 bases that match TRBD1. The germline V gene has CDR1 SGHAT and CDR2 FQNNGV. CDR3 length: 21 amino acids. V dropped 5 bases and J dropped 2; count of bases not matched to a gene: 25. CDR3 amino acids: CASSPRDRQLGSESKQETQYF. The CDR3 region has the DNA TGTGCCAGCAGCCCCCGGGACAGGCAACTCGGGTCAGAGTCAAAACAAGAGACCCAGTACTTC.

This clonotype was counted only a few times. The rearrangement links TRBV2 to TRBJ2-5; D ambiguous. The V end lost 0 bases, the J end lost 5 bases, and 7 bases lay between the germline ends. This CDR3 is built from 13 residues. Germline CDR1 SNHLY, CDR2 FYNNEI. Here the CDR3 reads CASSEAPPETQYF. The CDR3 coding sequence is TGTGCCAGCAGTGAAGCGCCTCCCGAGACCCAGTACTTC. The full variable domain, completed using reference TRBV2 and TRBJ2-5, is EPEVTQTPSHQVTQMGQEVILRCVPISNHLYFYWYRQILGQKVEFLVSFYNNEISEKSEIFDDQFSVERPDGSNFTLKIRSTKLEDSAMYFCASSEAPPETQYFGPGTRLLVL.

CDR3: CASSPGQGTYGNTIYF. The CDR3 coding sequence is TGCGCCAGCAGCCCCGGACAGGGCACGTATGGAAACACCATATATTTT. The rearrangement joins TRBV5-1 to TRBJ1-3; the match to TRBD1 covers 8 bases. The germline CDR1 and CDR2 sequences are SGHRS and YFSETQ. This CDR3 contains 16 residues. V gave up 4 bases and J gave up 3 bases; unmatched junction bases: 9.

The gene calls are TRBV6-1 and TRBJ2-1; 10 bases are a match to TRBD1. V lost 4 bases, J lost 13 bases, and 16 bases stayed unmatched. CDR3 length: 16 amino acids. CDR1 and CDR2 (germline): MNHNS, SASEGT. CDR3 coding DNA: TGTGCCAGCAGTGCACGAAAGACAGGGGGCCAGGAGACCCAGTTCTTC. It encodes CASSARKTGGQETQFF.

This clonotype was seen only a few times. The DNA for the CDR3 is TGCAGCGTTGATGGGCCGGGAAGTGAGCAGTTCTTC. Protein product: CSVDGPGSEQFF. The V gene is TRBV29-1, the J gene TRBJ2-1; a weak D match, TRBD2 (5 bases). Germline values: CDR1 SQVTM, CDR2 ANQGSEA. The germline V and J ends were trimmed by 3 bases and 9 bases, with 12 bases remaining between them. This CDR3 contains 12 residues.

In nucleotides, the CDR3 is TGTGCCAGCAGCCCGAGGGGGAGTGGATCCTACAATGAGCAGTTCTTC. Its translation is CASSPRGSGSYNEQFF. This chain joins TRBV9 and TRBJ2-1; weak D call: TRBD1 (6 bases). V was trimmed by 4 bases and J by 1 base, leaving 15 bases between them. This CDR3 spans 16 amino acids. Germline lookup yields CDR1 SGDLS and CDR2 YYNGEE.

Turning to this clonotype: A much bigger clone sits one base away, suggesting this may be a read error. The CDR3 loop is CATSRDQGTAWNEQYF. In DNA, the CDR3 is TGTGCCACCAGCAGAGATCAGGGGACGGCATGGAATGAGCAGTACTTC. This rearrangement joins TRBV15 to TRBJ2-5, with D possibly matching TRBD1 (6 bases). Germline V CDR1 and CDR2: LNHNV, YYDKDF (reference sequence). The CDR3 spans 16 residues. V was clipped by 0 bases and J by 11 bases, with 22 bases between them.

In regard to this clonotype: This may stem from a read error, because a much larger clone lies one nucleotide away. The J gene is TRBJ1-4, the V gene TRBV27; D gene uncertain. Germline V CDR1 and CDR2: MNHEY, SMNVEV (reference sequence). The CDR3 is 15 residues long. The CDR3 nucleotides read TGTGCCAGCAGTCTCAGGAACTCCGGCGGTGAAGAACTGTTTTTT. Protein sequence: CASSLRNSGGEELFF.

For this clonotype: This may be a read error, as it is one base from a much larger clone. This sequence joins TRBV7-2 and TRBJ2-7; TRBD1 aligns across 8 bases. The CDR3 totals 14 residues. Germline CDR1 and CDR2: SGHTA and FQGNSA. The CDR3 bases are TGTGCCAGCAGCCCCGGGACAGGCTATTTCGAGAAGTACTTC. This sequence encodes CASSPGTGYFEKYF.

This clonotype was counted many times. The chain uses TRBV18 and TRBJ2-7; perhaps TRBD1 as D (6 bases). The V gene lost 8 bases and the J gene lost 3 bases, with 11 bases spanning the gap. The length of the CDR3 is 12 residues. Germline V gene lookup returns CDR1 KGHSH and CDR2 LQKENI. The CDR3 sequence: CASSPDSYEQYF. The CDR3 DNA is TGTGCCAGCAGCCCGGACAGCTACGAGCAGTACTTC.

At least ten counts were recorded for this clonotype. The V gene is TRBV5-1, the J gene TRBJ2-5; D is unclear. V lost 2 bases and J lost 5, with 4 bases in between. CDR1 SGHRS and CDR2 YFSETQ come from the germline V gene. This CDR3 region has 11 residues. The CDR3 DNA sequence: TGCGCCAGCAGCTTCGACGAGACCCAGTACTTC. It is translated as CASSFDETQYF.

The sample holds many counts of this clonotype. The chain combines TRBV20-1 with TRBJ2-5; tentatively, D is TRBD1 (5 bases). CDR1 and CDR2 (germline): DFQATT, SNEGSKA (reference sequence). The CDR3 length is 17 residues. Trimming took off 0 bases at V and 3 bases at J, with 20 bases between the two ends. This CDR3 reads CSARDLKGIGLEETQYF. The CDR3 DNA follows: TGCAGTGCTAGAGATCTGAAGGGGATTGGGCTCGAAGAGACCCAGTACTTC.

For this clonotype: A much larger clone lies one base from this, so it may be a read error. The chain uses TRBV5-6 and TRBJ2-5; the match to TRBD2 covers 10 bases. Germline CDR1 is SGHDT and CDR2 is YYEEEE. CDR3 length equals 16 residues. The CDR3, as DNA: TGTGCCAGCAACCAGCTAGCGGGGGCCCTCCAAGAGGCCCAGTACTTC. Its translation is CASNQLAGALQEAQYF.

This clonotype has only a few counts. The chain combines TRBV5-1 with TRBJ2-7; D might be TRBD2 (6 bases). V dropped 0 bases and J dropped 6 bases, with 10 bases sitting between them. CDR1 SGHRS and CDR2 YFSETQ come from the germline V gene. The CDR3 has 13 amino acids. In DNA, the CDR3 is TGCGCCAGCAGCTTGGCCGGGGGTTGCGAGCAGTACTTC. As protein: CASSLAGGCEQYF.

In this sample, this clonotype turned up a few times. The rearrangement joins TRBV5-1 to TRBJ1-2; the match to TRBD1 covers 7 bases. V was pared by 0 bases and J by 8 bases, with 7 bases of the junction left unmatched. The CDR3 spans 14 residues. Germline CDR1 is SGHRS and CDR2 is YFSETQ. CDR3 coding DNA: TGCGCCAGCAGCTTGGAGACAGGGCGGTGGGGCTACACCTTC. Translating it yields CASSLETGRWGYTF.

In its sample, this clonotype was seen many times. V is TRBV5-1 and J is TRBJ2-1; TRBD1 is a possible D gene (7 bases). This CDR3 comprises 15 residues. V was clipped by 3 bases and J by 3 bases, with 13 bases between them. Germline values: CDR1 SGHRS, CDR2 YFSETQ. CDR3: CASSSEGASYNEQFF. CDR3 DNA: TGCGCCAGCAGCTCGGAGGGGGCCAGCTACAATGAGCAGTTCTTC.

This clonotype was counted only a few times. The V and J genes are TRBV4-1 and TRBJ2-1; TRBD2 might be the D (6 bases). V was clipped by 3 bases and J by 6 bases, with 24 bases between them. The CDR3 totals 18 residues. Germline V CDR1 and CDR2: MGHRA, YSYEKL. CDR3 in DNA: TGCGCCAGCAGCCAGGATGGGTTGAGGCGGGGTAAGGGCAATGAGCAGTTCTTC. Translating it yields CASSQDGLRRGKGNEQFF.

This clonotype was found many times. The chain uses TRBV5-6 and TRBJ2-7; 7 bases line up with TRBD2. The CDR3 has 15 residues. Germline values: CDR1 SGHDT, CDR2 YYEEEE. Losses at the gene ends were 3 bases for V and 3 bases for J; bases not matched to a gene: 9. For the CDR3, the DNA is TGTGCCAGCAGCTGGGCCGGTGGCGGGAGCTACGAGCAGTACTTC. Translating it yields CASSWAGGGSYEQYF.

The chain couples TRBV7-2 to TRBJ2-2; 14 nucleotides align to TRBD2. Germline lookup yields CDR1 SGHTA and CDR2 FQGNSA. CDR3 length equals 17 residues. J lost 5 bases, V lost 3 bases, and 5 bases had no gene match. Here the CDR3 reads CASSFRLAGGRTGELFF. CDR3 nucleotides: TGTGCCAGCAGCTTCCGACTAGCGGGGGGGCGTACCGGGGAGCTGTTTTTT.

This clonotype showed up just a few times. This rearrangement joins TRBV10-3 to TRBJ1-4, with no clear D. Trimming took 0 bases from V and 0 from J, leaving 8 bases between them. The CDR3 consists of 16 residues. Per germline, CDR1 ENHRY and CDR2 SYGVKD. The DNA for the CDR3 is TGTGCCATCAGTGAGTCGGTGGGAGCAACTAATGAAAAACTGTTTTTT. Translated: CAISESVGATNEKLFF.

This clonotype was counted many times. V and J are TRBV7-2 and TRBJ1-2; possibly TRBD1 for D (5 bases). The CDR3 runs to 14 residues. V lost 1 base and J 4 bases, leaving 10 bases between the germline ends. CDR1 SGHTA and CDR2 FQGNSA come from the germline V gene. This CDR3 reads CASSLEGASYGYTF. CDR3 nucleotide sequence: TGTGCCAGCAGCTTAGAAGGGGCCTCCTATGGCTACACCTTC.

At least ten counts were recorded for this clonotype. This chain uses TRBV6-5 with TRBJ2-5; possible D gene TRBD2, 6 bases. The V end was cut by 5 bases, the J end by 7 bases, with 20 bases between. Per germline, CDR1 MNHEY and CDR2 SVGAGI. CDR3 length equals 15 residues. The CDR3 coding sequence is TGTGCCAGCAGTCCCGCCGGGGGTCCTCCAAGGACCCAGTACTTC. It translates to CASSPAGGPPRTQYF.